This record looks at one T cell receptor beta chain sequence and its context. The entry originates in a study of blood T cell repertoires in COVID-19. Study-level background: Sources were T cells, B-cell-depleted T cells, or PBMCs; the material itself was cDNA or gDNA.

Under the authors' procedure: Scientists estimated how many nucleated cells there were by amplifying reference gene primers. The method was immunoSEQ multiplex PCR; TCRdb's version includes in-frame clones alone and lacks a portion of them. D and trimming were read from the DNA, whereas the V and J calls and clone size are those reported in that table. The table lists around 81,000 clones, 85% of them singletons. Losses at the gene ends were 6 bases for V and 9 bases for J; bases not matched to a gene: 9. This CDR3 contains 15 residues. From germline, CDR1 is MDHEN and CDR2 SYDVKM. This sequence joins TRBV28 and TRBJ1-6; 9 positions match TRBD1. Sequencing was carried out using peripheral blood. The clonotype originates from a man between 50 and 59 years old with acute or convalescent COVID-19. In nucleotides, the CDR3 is TGTGCCAGCAGGACCGCCGGGACAGGGAGTTCACCCCTCCACTTT. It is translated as CASRTAGTGSSPLHF.